This entry lists 9 T cell receptor beta chains sequenced from one sample in a study of siplizumab effects on memory and regulatory T cells. The mixed lymphocyte reaction cells were grown together in coculture at 37°C for about six days. What these receptors recognize is not known. Assay used: immunoSEQ multiplex PCR; TCRdb lists only in-frame clones, some missing. The table shows fewer than 8,000 clones, with roughly a third occurring only once. The sample consisted of CFSE-low (dividing) CD8+ T cells sorted from an allogeneic mixed lymphocyte reaction. These receptors all come from a human donor in good health; the cells came from an allogeneic mixed lymphocyte reaction.

The chain joins TRBV11-2 to TRBJ2-5; TRBD1 is a possible D gene (7 bases). The better agreement between TRBJ2-7 and the DNA end casts doubt on the J call. The CDR3 contains 17 residues. The germline V gene has CDR1 SGHAT and CDR2 FQNNGV. The CDR3, as DNA: TGTGCCAGCAGCGGACTAAAGGGACAGAGATTCTCCTACGAGCAGTACTTC. Translated, it gives CASSGLKGQRFSYEQYF.

The rearrangement links TRBV15 to TRBJ1-1; D unresolved. V was cut by 4 bases and J by 1 base, with 10 bases left in between. The length of the CDR3 is 14 residues. From germline, CDR1 is LNHNV and CDR2 YYDKDF (reference sequence). This chain's CDR3 is CATSISRENTEAFF. The CDR3 region has the DNA TGTGCCACCAGCATATCCCGAGAGAACACTGAAGCTTTCTTT.

This clone has a handful of counts. The chain has TRBV4-1 and TRBJ2-7; 9 bases fit TRBD2. V gave up 3 bases and J gave up 5 bases; unmatched junction bases: 11. Germline V gives CDR1 MGHRA, CDR2 YSYEKL. This CDR3 contains 16 residues. This chain's CDR3 is CASSHEMGLALNEQYF. CDR3 DNA sequence: TGCGCCAGCAGCCACGAAATGGGACTAGCTCTGAACGAGCAGTACTTC.

By sample fraction, this clone is medium-sized. The genes are TRBV6-6 and TRBJ2-2, with a tentative D call TRBD1 (5 bases). Germline CDR1 and CDR2: MNHNY and SVGAGI (reference sequence). The CDR3 consists of 16 residues. Deletions cut 4 bases from V and 7 bases from J, with 19 bases between. The CDR3 coding sequence is TGTGCCAGCAGTTCGTCCCTTTGGGGCGACTTCGGGGAGCTGTTTTTT. Translating it yields CASSSSLWGDFGELFF.

CDR3 in DNA: TGTGCCAGTAGTCCGTCTCTGGAAGGTTACTACGAGCAGTACTTC. It codes for CASSPSLEGYYEQYF. This chain links TRBV19 with TRBJ2-7; D gene uncertain. The germline gives CDR1 LNHDA, CDR2 SQIVND (reference sequence). There are 15 residues in the CDR3. V shed 5 bases and J shed 3 bases, with 17 bases lying between them.

J is TRBJ2-7 and V is TRBV7-3; TRBD1 aligns across 7 bases. The V gene end was trimmed by 4 bases and the J gene end by 0 bases; junction bases not matched to a gene: 9. The CDR3 covers 16 residues. Germline CDR1 reads SGHTA; CDR2 reads FQGTGA. CDR3 loop: CASSSLSGGYSYEQYF. In DNA, the CDR3 is TGTGCCAGCAGCTCCCTCTCAGGGGGATACTCCTACGAGCAGTACTTC.

The chain combines TRBV5-5 with TRBJ1-1; no firm D call. The CDR3 runs to 17 residues. Looked up from germline, CDR1 is SGHKS and CDR2 is YYEKEE (reference sequence). The V end was cut by 2 bases, the J end by 1 base, with 18 bases between. The CDR3 region is CASSFWVGGGRNTEAFF. In DNA form, the CDR3 reads TGTGCCAGCAGCTTTTGGGTCGGCGGCGGACGGAACACTGAAGCTTTCTTT.

The rearrangement links TRBV10-3 to TRBJ2-1; tentatively, D is TRBD1 (5 bases). V gave up 8 bases and J gave up 9 bases, with 11 bases separating them. The CDR3 extends over 11 amino acids. Looked up from germline, CDR1 is ENHRY and CDR2 is SYGVKD. CDR3 region: CAIGSGAEQFF. In DNA, the CDR3 is TGTGCCATCGGTAGTGGGGCTGAGCAGTTCTTC.

This clone was seen a few times. The rearrangement links TRBV9 to TRBJ2-7; TRBD1 matches 7 bases. V gave up 3 bases and J gave up 4 bases; unmatched junction bases: 10. This CDR3 is built from 15 residues. Germline lookup yields CDR1 SGDLS and CDR2 YYNGEE. The DNA for the CDR3 is TGTGCCAGCAGCGAAGGGGACAGTTCGACTTACGAGCAGTACTTC. This sequence encodes CASSEGDSSTYEQYF.